Following are 26 T cell receptor beta chains from one sample sequenced in a study of radiation and T cells in renal cell carcinoma. Time point defined: baseline pretreatment blood. Treatment of the sample: 15 Gy SBRT to primary tumor, nephrectomy 4 weeks later. This table comes from immunoSEQ multiplex PCR, and its TCRdb copy is limited to in-frame clones, with some not included. The sample has tens of thousands of clones; roughly four fifths are singletons. Sequenced here: blood, sampled from a patient whose treatment included radiotherapy and nephrectomy. These receptors all stem from a woman aged 70-85 years with renal cell carcinoma.

The J gene is TRBJ2-7, the V gene TRBV7-8; perhaps TRBD1 as D (6 bases). This CDR3 region has 18 residues. The V end lost 0 bases, the J end lost 0 bases, and 18 bases lay between the germline ends. CDR1 and CDR2 from the germline V gene are SGHVS and FQNEAQ. The CDR3 DNA reads as TGTGCCAGCAGCTTAGCATTGAGGTACAGGGCCAGCTCCTACGAGCAGTACTTC. Residues: CASSLALRYRASSYEQYF. Full variable domain (remainder filled in from reference TRBV7-8 and TRBJ2-7): GAGVSQSPRYKVAKRGQDVALRCDPISGHVSLFWYQQALGQGPEFLTYFQNEAQLDKSGLPSDRFFAERPEGSVSTLKIQRTQQEDSAVYLCASSLALRYRASSYEQYFGPGTRLTVT.

The V gene is TRBV19, the J gene TRBJ2-2, with TRBD1 matching over 10 bases. With 4 bases clipped from V and 7 bases from J, the junction kept 6 bases outside the gene matches. The CDR3 has 15 residues. The germline gives CDR1 LNHDA, CDR2 SQIVND (reference sequence). CDR3 sequence: CASSTRQGAVGELFF. The CDR3 nucleotides read TGTGCCAGTAGTACCCGACAGGGGGCGGTCGGGGAGCTGTTTTTT.

As for this clone: Other DNA sequences within the sample encode an identical CDR3. The chain carries TRBV9 and TRBJ2-7; D call uncertain. The germline V gene encodes CDR1 SGDLS and CDR2 YYNGEE. This CDR3 has 14 amino acids. Trimming shortened V by 2 bases and J by 0 bases, and 9 bases separated the two germline ends. The CDR3: CASSVGRFSYEQYF. The CDR3 nucleotides are TGTGCCAGCAGCGTTGGCAGGTTCTCCTACGAGCAGTACTTC.

The gene calls are TRBV9 and TRBJ1-3; D remains ambiguous. V was trimmed by 4 bases and J by 0 bases, leaving 8 bases between them. Looked up from germline, CDR1 is SGDLS and CDR2 is YYNGEE. The CDR3 has 14 residues. As DNA, the CDR3 is TGTGCCAGCAGCCCGGACGGCTCTGGAAACACCATATATTTT. Amino acids: CASSPDGSGNTIYF.

This chain uses TRBV27 with TRBJ2-5; 8 nucleotides match TRBD2. This CDR3 has 16 residues. J was trimmed by 4 bases and V by 2 bases; bases with no gene match: 9. CDR1 is MNHEY and CDR2 is SMNVEV in the germline V gene (reference sequence). The CDR3 protein is CASSLLFGGASETQYF. DNA of the CDR3: TGTGCCAGCAGTTTACTTTTCGGGGGGGCCTCAGAGACCCAGTACTTC.

The chain joins TRBV18 to TRBJ2-5; TRBD1 aligns across 7 bases. Per the germline V gene, CDR1 is KGHSH and CDR2 is LQKENI. J was trimmed by 4 bases and V by 2 bases; bases with no gene match: 1. This CDR3 contains 13 residues. CDR3 loop: CASSPRQGETQYF. As DNA, the CDR3 is TGTGCCAGCTCACCAAGACAGGGAGAGACCCAGTACTTC.

The V call is TRBV5-5, the J call TRBJ2-5; no definite D call. The CDR3 consists of 19 residues. V was pared by 1 base and J by 1 base, with 23 bases between. Looked up from germline, CDR1 is SGHKS and CDR2 is YYEKEE (reference sequence). As DNA, the CDR3 is TGTGCCAGCAGCTTGTTACGGACGGTTCGAGTGGCGACCCAAGAGACCCAGTACTTC. It is translated as CASSLLRTVRVATQETQYF. Full variable domain (outside the CDR3, taken from reference TRBV5-5 and TRBJ2-5): DAGVTQSPTHLIKTRGQQVTLRCSPISGHKSVSWYQQVLGQGPQFIFQYYEKEERGRGNFPDRFSARQFPNYSSELNVNALLLGDSALYLCASSLLRTVRVATQETQYFGPGTRLLVL.

The V call is TRBV9, the J call TRBJ2-1, with 12 nucleotides matching TRBD2. V lost 0 bases, J lost 3 bases, and 4 bases stayed unmatched. Per germline, CDR1 SGDLS and CDR2 YYNGEE. This CDR3 spans 17 amino acids. CDR3 in amino acids: CASSVELLAGGYNEQFF. CDR3 coding DNA: TGTGCCAGCAGCGTAGAGCTACTAGCGGGGGGCTACAATGAGCAGTTCTTC. Full variable domain (missing parts from reference TRBV9 and TRBJ2-1): DSGVTQTPKHLITATGQRVTLRCSPRSGDLSVYWYQQSLDQGLQFLIQYYNGEERAKGNILERFSAQQFPDLHSELNLSSLELGDSALYFCASSVELLAGGYNEQFFGPGTRLTVL.

The chain employs TRBV19 and TRBJ1-2; D perhaps matches TRBD1 (5 bases). V gave up 7 bases and J gave up 2 bases, with 17 bases separating them. The CDR3 covers 15 residues. Germline V CDR1 and CDR2: LNHDA, SQIVND (reference sequence). The CDR3 loop is CASTTALRGNYGYTF. In DNA form, the CDR3 reads TGTGCCAGTACCACAGCCTTAAGGGGCAACTATGGCTACACCTTC.

The CDR3 reads CASSVGTSGISDTQYF. The CDR3, as DNA: TGTGCCAGCAGCGTTGGGACTAGCGGGATCTCAGATACGCAGTATTTT. V usage is TRBV9 and J usage is TRBJ2-3, with TRBD2 matching 13 bases. CDR1 and CDR2 from the germline V gene are SGDLS and YYNGEE. CDR3 length equals 16 residues. After removal of 2 bases from V and 4 bases from J, the junction contained 4 bases not matched to a gene.

This chain uses TRBV28 with TRBJ1-2; 7 bases are a match to TRBD1. The germline gives CDR1 MDHEN, CDR2 SYDVKM. Trimming at V came to 7 bases and at J to 3 bases, leaving 8 bases not matched to a gene. The CDR3 is 14 amino acids. CDR3 sequence (DNA): TGTGCCAGCAAGACCGGACAGGCCTACTATGGCTACACCTTC. Amino acids: CASKTGQAYYGYTF.

The V gene is TRBV6-1, the J gene TRBJ1-4; no definite D call. CDR1 and CDR2 from the germline V gene are MNHNS and SASEGT. CDR3 size: 12 residues. Deletions cut 4 bases from V and 10 bases from J, with 10 bases between. The CDR3 DNA sequence: TGTGCCAGCAGTGTCGGGTCCGGAAAACTGTTTTTT. Translated, it gives CASSVGSGKLFF.

The chain joins TRBV29-1 to TRBJ2-5, with 14 bases aligning to TRBD2. V trimming: 6 bases; J trimming: 5 bases; junction bases outside the gene matches: 5. The length of the CDR3 is 14 residues. Germline V lookup: CDR1 SQVTM, CDR2 ANQGSEA. The CDR3 nucleotides read TGCAGCGTAGGACTAGCGGGGGGTAGGGAGACCCAGTACTTC. Its translation: CSVGLAGGRETQYF.

V is TRBV19 and J is TRBJ2-5, with 7 bases fitting TRBD1. Losses at the gene ends were 6 bases for V and 1 base for J; bases not matched to a gene: 2. The germline gives CDR1 LNHDA, CDR2 SQIVND (reference sequence). This CDR3 has 13 amino acids. This chain's CDR3 is CASRRGPQETQYF. DNA for the CDR3: TGTGCCAGTAGAAGGGGGCCCCAAGAGACCCAGTACTTC.

This chain connects TRBV19 to TRBJ2-3, with 9 bases fitting TRBD1. Germline lookup yields CDR1 LNHDA and CDR2 SQIVND (reference sequence). The CDR3 spans 16 residues. The junction had 7 bases not matched to a gene; V was cut back by 5 bases and J by 1 base. In DNA form, the CDR3 reads TGTGCCAGTAGTCCCTCGGGACAGGGACGCACAGATACGCAGTATTTT. Its translation is CASSPSGQGRTDTQYF.

The rearrangement links TRBV4-3 to TRBJ2-5, with a tentative D call TRBD2 (6 bases). V was cut by 0 bases and J by 0 bases, with 8 bases left in between. The germline V gene encodes CDR1 LGHNA and CDR2 YSLEER. The CDR3 consists of 15 residues. For the CDR3, the DNA is TGCGCCAGCAGCCAAGATCTAGCGTACCAAGAGACCCAGTACTTC. As protein: CASSQDLAYQETQYF.

The chain joins TRBV27 to TRBJ1-4; D is unresolved. Germline V gene lookup returns CDR1 MNHEY and CDR2 SMNVEV (reference sequence). The CDR3 totals 13 residues. Trimming removed 6 bases from V and 3 bases from J, with 8 bases in between. Here the CDR3 reads CASRGLANEKLFF. Written as DNA, the CDR3 is TGTGCCAGCAGGGGTCTTGCTAATGAAAAACTGTTTTTT.

The sample holds a few counts of this clone. The chain recombines TRBV28 with TRBJ2-7; D remains unclear. Trimming removed 4 bases at V and 6 bases at J, with 10 bases between. This CDR3 is 12 amino acids long. Germline V gives CDR1 MDHEN, CDR2 SYDVKM. The CDR3 DNA is TGTGCCAGCAGTTCTTTAGGGCTCGAGCAGTACTTC. It encodes CASSSLGLEQYF.

The J gene is TRBJ1-2, the V gene TRBV27, with D possibly being TRBD1 (6 bases). Trimming took 5 bases from V and 7 from J, leaving 11 bases between them. Germline CDR1 reads MNHEY; CDR2 reads SMNVEV (reference sequence). The CDR3 covers 12 residues. The CDR3 bases are TGTGCCAGCAGTGCCCAGGGGCGTGGCTACACCTTC. This encodes CASSAQGRGYTF.

V is TRBV9 and J is TRBJ2-5; 7 bases match TRBD1. The J segment lost 5 bases and the V segment lost 0 bases, leaving 7 bases of the junction unmatched. The CDR3 spans 15 residues. The germline V gene encodes CDR1 SGDLS and CDR2 YYNGEE. The CDR3 sequence is CASSVAAGGWETQYF. CDR3 bases: TGTGCCAGCAGCGTAGCAGCAGGGGGTTGGGAGACCCAGTACTTC.

This clone was observed a handful of times. This chain links TRBV5-6 with TRBJ1-1; D is unresolved. Trimming stripped 1 base from V and 1 base from J, with 5 bases between. CDR1 and CDR2 (germline): SGHDT, YYEEEE. The length of the CDR3 is 13 residues. The CDR3 nucleotides read TGTGCCAGCAGCTTGAATCAGAACACTGAAGCTTTCTTT. Amino acid sequence: CASSLNQNTEAFF.

The CDR3 reads CASTPLVGYEQYF. CDR3 bases: TGTGCCAGTACCCCCTTAGTGGGGTACGAGCAGTACTTC. The rearrangement joins TRBV19 to TRBJ2-7, with unresolved D. The ends were cut back, 7 bases at V and 4 bases at J, with 14 bases in the middle. Germline V gene sequence: CDR1 LNHDA, CDR2 SQIVND (reference sequence). The CDR3 spans 13 residues.

The chain combines TRBV6-5 with TRBJ2-7, with 9 bases aligning to TRBD2. J was trimmed by 3 bases and V by 6 bases; bases with no gene match: 9. The CDR3 runs 15 residues. In germline, CDR1 is MNHEY, CDR2 SVGAGI. CDR3 in amino acids: CASRRGASGNYEQYF. CDR3 bases: TGTGCCAGCAGGCGAGGGGCTAGCGGGAACTACGAGCAGTACTTC.

J is TRBJ1-1 and V is TRBV23-1; D is undetermined. TRBV23-1 is placed among ORFs of uncertain function. This CDR3 has 12 amino acids. V lost 2 bases and J lost 1, with 2 bases in between. For the CDR3, the DNA is TGCGCCAGCAGTCAAAGGAACACTGAAGCTTTCTTT. Translating gives CASSQRNTEAFF.

The chain employs TRBV11-3 and TRBJ2-7; TRBD2 aligns across 7 bases. The CDR3 has 17 amino acids. The V segment lost 0 bases and the J segment 3 bases; nucleotides outside the gene matches: 11. The germline V gene encodes CDR1 SGHNT and CDR2 YENEEA. The CDR3: CASSLDPERGEFYEQYF. In DNA, the CDR3 is TGTGCCAGCAGCTTAGATCCGGAGCGGGGCGAGTTCTACGAGCAGTACTTC. Drawing the rest from reference TRBV11-3 and TRBJ2-7, the complete variable domain is EAGVVQSPRYKIIEKKQPVAFWCNPISGHNTLYWYLQNLGQGPELLIRYENEEAVDDSQLPKDRFSAERLKGVDSTLKIQPAELGDSAVYLCASSLDPERGEFYEQYFGPGTRLTVT.

The J gene is TRBJ2-7, the V gene TRBV11-2; D tentatively reads TRBD1 or TRBD2 (5 bases each). The germline V and J ends were trimmed by 5 bases and 6 bases, with 14 bases remaining between them. The CDR3 consists of 13 residues. Germline lookup yields CDR1 SGHAT and CDR2 FQNNGV. The DNA of the CDR3 is TGTGCCAGCAGCGGGGGATACGGCTTCGAGCAGTACTTC. Translating it yields CASSGGYGFEQYF.